A single sample is the source of the 18 T cell receptor beta chains below, sequenced in a study of blood T cell repertoires in COVID-19. Clones were sequenced by immunoSEQ multiplex PCR, and TCRdb holds only the in-frame ones, with some missing. The sample consists of a few hundred thousand clones, 83% of them appearing once. Sequenced sample: peripheral blood. The receptors stem from a young woman with COVID-19, enrolled during active disease.

The chain couples TRBV24-1 to TRBJ2-2; the match to TRBD1 covers 7 bases. This CDR3 contains 16 residues. Germline V gives CDR1 KGHDR, CDR2 SFDVKD. V lost 3 bases to trimming and J lost 6 bases; unmatched junction nucleotides: 9. The CDR3 coding sequence is TGTGCCACCAGTGATCCCGGGACAGTCAAATCCGGGGAGCTGTTTTTT. Its protein product is CATSDPGTVKSGELFF.

This clone was detected once. The rearrangement joins TRBV19 to TRBJ1-3, with 7 bases fitting TRBD1. Germline V gene lookup returns CDR1 LNHDA and CDR2 SQIVND (reference sequence). V shed 8 bases, J shed 4 bases, and the junction held 11 bases outside the gene matches. This CDR3 has 15 amino acids. The CDR3 bases are TGTGCCAGTGATAACAGGGGAGCGCCCGGAAACACCATATATTTT. Its protein product is CASDNRGAPGNTIYF.

The chain has TRBV27 and TRBJ2-7; D ambiguous. Trimming cost V 5 bases and J 0 bases, with 8 bases left between them. The germline gives CDR1 MNHEY, CDR2 SMNVEV (reference sequence). The CDR3 totals 13 residues. CDR3 sequence reads: CASSRGGSYEQYF. DNA for the CDR3: TGTGCCAGCAGTCGAGGTGGCTCCTACGAGCAGTACTTC.

The chain is built from TRBV27 and TRBJ2-3; TRBD2 agrees at 7 bases. Germline values: CDR1 MNHEY, CDR2 SMNVEV (reference sequence). The CDR3 extends over 16 amino acids. With V trimmed by 1 base and J by 0 bases, 4 bases remained unmatched. CDR3 nucleotides: TGTGCCAGCAGTTTATACGGGGGGATTAGCACAGATACGCAGTATTTT. Translation gives CASSLYGGISTDTQYF.

This clone was counted a few times. The rearrangement links TRBV9 to TRBJ2-2; D uncertain. The CDR3 sequence is 13 residues long. Per germline, CDR1 SGDLS and CDR2 YYNGEE. V shed 6 bases and J shed 3 bases, with 9 bases lying between them. The CDR3 spells CASTFRDTGELFF. The CDR3 DNA follows: TGTGCCAGCACCTTCCGGGACACCGGGGAGCTGTTTTTT.

CDR3 loop: CASSSAGNTIYF. In nucleotides, the CDR3 is TGTGCCAGCAGTTCGGCTGGAAACACCATATATTTT. The gene calls are TRBV27 and TRBJ1-3; D remains ambiguous. The germline V gene has CDR1 MNHEY and CDR2 SMNVEV (reference sequence). V was cut by 4 bases and J by 2 bases, with 3 bases left in between. This CDR3 has 12 residues.

V is TRBV2 and J is TRBJ1-2; 9 bases agree with TRBD1. Trimming cost V 6 bases and J 7 bases; bases outside gene matches: 12. The CDR3 has 15 residues. Germline CDR1 is SNHLY and CDR2 is FYNNEI. Written as DNA, the CDR3 is TGTGCCAGCAGGGCGTTCCCGGGACAGGGTTTTGGCTACACCTTC. Its translation is CASRAFPGQGFGYTF.

The V gene is TRBV5-1, the J gene TRBJ1-2; 9 bases agree with TRBD1. V trimming: 2 bases; J trimming: 8 bases; junction bases outside the gene matches: 10. Germline V lookup: CDR1 SGHRS, CDR2 YFSETQ. The CDR3 has 15 amino acids. The CDR3 nucleotides read TGCGCCAGCAGCTTTCCGGGACAGGGCAGTTCCGGCTACACCTTC. The encoded protein is CASSFPGQGSSGYTF. The variable domain in full, completed from reference TRBV5-1 and TRBJ1-2, reads KAGVTQTPRYLIKTRGQQVTLSCSPISGHRSVSWYQQTPGQGLQFLFEYFSETQRNKGNFPGRFSGRQFSNSRSEMNVSTLELGDSALYLCASSFPGQGSSGYTFGSGTRLTVV.

The chain joins TRBV4-2 to TRBJ2-3; 13 nucleotides agree with TRBD2. Germline V lookup: CDR1 LGHNA, CDR2 YNFKEQ. V shed 0 bases and J 0 bases; nucleotides not matched to a gene: 3. The CDR3 is 18 amino acids. CDR3 in amino acids: CASSQDRTSGGSTDTQYF. CDR3 in DNA: TGTGCCAGCAGCCAAGATCGGACTAGCGGGGGTAGCACAGATACGCAGTATTTT.

This chain links TRBV15 with TRBJ2-1; D perhaps matches TRBD2 (5 bases). This CDR3 region has 14 residues. CDR1 and CDR2 from the germline V gene are LNHNV and YYDKDF (reference sequence). The ends were cut back, 6 bases at V and 4 bases at J, with 13 bases in the middle. Here the CDR3 reads CATSQRTVYNEQFF. The CDR3 bases are TGTGCCACCAGTCAGCGGACGGTATACAATGAGCAGTTCTTC.

This chain uses TRBV10-3 with TRBJ2-7, with D maybe TRBD2 (6 bases). The germline gives CDR1 ENHRY, CDR2 SYGVKD. This CDR3 is built from 11 residues. V lost 6 bases to trimming and J lost 9 bases, with 12 bases between them. CDR3 sequence reads: CAISGEAAQYF. DNA for the CDR3: TGTGCCATCAGCGGGGAGGCCGCGCAGTACTTC.

The chain combines TRBV28 with TRBJ1-2; weak D call: TRBD1 (5 bases). The CDR3 length is 14 residues. With 4 bases removed from V and 5 bases from J, the gap between germline ends came to 14 bases. Germline V gene lookup returns CDR1 MDHEN and CDR2 SYDVKM. The CDR3 loop reads CASSSALQGYGYTF. DNA of the CDR3: TGTGCCAGCAGTTCAGCCCTCCAGGGATATGGCTACACCTTC.

The chain uses TRBV29-1 and TRBJ2-6; 7 bases align to TRBD1. The ends lost 6 bases at V and 1 base at J; junction bases unmatched: 9. CDR3 size: 16 residues. Germline assignment: CDR1 SQVTM and CDR2 ANQGSEA. The DNA of the CDR3 is TGCAGCGTGTCCGACAGGGTAGAGTCTGGGGCCAACGTCCTGACTTTC. Its translation: CSVSDRVESGANVLTF.

J is TRBJ1-1 and V is TRBV5-8, with D hard to call. Trimming stripped 3 bases from V and 10 bases from J, with 13 bases between. This CDR3 region has 12 residues. Per germline, CDR1 SGHTS and CDR2 YDEGEE. The CDR3 DNA follows: TGTGCCAGCAGCTACAGTGATTACGGAGCTTTCTTT. Its translation: CASSYSDYGAFF.

V gene TRBV27 combines with J gene TRBJ2-7; 7 positions match TRBD2. The CDR3 loop spans 15 amino acids. V lost 4 bases to trimming and J lost 4 bases; unmatched junction nucleotides: 10. Germline V gives CDR1 MNHEY, CDR2 SMNVEV (reference sequence). CDR3 DNA: TGTGCCAGCAGTTCCCGGTTTAGCGGGCCTTACGAGCAGTACTTC. Translating gives CASSSRFSGPYEQYF.

The rearrangement uses TRBV2 and TRBJ2-3; the match to TRBD2 covers 12 bases. J lost 1 base, V lost 2 bases, and 4 bases had no gene match. This CDR3 is built from 17 residues. Germline CDR1 is SNHLY and CDR2 is FYNNEI. CDR3 residues: CASSETRTSGGTDTQYF. CDR3 sequence (DNA): TGTGCCAGCAGTGAAACTCGGACTAGCGGGGGCACAGATACGCAGTATTTT.

This chain joins TRBV3-1 (or the pseudogene TRBV3-2) and TRBJ2-5; D might be TRBD2 (6 bases). CDR1 LGHDT and CDR2 YNNKEL come from the germline V gene (reference sequence). V was clipped by 2 bases and J by 4 bases, with 8 bases between them. The CDR3 has 13 residues. CDR3 in DNA: TGTGCCAGCAGCCAAAGGAGGGTAGAGACCCAGTACTTC. Translation: CASSQRRVETQYF.

CDR3 DNA: TGTGCCAGCAGTGAATATTTATTTAGCCTCAAAAACATTCAGTACTTC. Translation: CASSEYLFSLKNIQYF. The rearrangement uses TRBV25-1 and TRBJ2-4; no definite D call. This CDR3 has 16 residues. Germline CDR1 and CDR2: MGHDK and SYGVNS. V was trimmed by 0 bases and J by 3 bases, leaving 12 bases between them.